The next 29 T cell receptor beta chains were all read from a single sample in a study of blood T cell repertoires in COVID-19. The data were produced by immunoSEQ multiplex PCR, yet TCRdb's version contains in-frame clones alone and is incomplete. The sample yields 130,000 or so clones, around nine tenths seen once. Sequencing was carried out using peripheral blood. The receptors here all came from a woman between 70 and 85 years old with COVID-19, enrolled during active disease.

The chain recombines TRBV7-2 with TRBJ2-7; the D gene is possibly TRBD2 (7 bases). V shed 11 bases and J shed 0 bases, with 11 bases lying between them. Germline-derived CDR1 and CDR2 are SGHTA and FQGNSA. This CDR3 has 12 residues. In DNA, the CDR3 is TGTGCCTTGCGGGGGCCCTCCTACGAGCAGTACTTC. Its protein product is CALRGPSYEQYF.

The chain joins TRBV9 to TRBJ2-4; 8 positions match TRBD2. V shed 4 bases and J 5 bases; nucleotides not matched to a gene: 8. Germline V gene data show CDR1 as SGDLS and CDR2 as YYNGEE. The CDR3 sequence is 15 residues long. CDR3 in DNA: TGTGCCAGCAGCTTGGCGGGGGGCCGGGAAAACATTCAGTACTTC. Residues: CASSLAGGRENIQYF.

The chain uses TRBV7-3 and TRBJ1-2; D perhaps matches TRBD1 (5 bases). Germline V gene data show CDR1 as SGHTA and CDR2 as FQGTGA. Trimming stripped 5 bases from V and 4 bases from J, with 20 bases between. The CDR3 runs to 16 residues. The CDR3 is CASSPNGGRVGYGYTF. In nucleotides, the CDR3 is TGTGCCAGCAGCCCTAACGGTGGCAGGGTAGGCTATGGCTACACCTTC. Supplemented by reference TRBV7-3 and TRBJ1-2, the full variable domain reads GAGVSQTPSNKVTEKGKYVELRCDPISGHTALYWYRQSLGQGPEFLIYFQGTGAADDSGLPNDRFFAVRPEGSVSTLKIQRTERGDSAVYLCASSPNGGRVGYGYTFGSGTRLTVV.

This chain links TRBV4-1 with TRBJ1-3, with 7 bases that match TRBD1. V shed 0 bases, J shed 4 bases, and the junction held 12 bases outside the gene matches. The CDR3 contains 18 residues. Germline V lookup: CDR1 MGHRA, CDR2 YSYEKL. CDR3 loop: CASSQEVVRQGYGNTIYF. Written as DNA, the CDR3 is TGCGCCAGCAGCCAAGAAGTCGTAAGACAGGGATACGGAAACACCATATATTTT.

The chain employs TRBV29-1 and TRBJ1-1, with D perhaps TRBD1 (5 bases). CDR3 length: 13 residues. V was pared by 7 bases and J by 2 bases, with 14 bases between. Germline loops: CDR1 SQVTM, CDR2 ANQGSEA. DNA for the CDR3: TGCAGCGCCCGGGACTATGAAAACACTGAAGCTTTCTTT. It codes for CSARDYENTEAFF.

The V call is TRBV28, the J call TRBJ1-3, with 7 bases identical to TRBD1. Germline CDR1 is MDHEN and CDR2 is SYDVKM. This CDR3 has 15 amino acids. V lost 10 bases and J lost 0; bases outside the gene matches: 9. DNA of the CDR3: TGTGCCACCACCCTGGGACAGTACTCTGGAAACACCATATATTTT. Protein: CATTLGQYSGNTIYF.

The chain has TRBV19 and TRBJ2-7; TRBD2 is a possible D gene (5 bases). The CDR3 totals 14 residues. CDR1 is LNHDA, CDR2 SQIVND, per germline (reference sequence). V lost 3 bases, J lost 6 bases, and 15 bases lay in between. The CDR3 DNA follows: TGTGCCAGTAGTATCGGGGTGGCAGAGCGCGAGCAGTACTTC. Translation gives CASSIGVAEREQYF.

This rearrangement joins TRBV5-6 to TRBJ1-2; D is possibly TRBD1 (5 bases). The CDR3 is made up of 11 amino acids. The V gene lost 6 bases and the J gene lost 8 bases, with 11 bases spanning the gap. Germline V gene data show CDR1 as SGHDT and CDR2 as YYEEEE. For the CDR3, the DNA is TGTGCCAGCAACAAAAACAGGGGCTACACCTTC. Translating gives CASNKNRGYTF. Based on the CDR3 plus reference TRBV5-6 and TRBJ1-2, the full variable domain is DAGVTQSPTHLIKTRGQQVTLRCSPKSGHDTVSWYQQALGQGPQFIFQYYEEEERQRGNFPDRFSGHQFPNYSSELNVNALLLGDSALYLCASNKNRGYTFGSGTRLTVV.

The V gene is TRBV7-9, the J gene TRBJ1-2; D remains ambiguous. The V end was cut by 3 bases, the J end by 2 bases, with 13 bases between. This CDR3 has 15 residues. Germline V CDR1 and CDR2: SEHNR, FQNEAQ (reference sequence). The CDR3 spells CASSFGGLQNYGYTF. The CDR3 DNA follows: TGTGCCAGCAGCTTTGGAGGGCTGCAAAACTATGGCTACACCTTC.

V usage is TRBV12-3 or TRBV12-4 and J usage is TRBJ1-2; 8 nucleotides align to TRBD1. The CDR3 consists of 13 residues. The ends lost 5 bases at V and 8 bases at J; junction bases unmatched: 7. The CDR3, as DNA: TGTGCCAGCAGTATCGACAGGGGCAAGGGCTACACCTTC. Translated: CASSIDRGKGYTF.

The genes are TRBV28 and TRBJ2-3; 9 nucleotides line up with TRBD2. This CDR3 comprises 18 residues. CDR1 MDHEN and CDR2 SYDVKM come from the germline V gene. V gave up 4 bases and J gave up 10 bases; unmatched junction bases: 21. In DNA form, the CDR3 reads TGTGCCAGCAGTTCCCCTCTGGGGCTAGCGGGGTGGGGTTCGGCGCAGTATTTT. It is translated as CASSSPLGLAGWGSAQYF.

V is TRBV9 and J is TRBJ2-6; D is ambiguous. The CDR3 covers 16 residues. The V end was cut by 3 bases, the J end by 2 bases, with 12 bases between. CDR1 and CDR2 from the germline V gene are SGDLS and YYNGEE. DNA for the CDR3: TGTGCCAGCAGCGCGCGTATTGCCCCTGGGGCCAACGTCCTGACTTTC. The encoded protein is CASSARIAPGANVLTF. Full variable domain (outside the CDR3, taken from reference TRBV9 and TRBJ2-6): DSGVTQTPKHLITATGQRVTLRCSPRSGDLSVYWYQQSLDQGLQFLIQYYNGEERAKGNILERFSAQQFPDLHSELNLSSLELGDSALYFCASSARIAPGANVLTFGAGSRLTVL.

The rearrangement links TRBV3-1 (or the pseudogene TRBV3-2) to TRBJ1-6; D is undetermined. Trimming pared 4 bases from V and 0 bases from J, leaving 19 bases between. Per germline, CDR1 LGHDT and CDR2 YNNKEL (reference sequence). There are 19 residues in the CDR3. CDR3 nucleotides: TGTGCCAGCAGCCGCGGAACCCCTGTCCCGAGCTCCTATAATTCACCCCTCCACTTT. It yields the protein CASSRGTPVPSSYNSPLHF.

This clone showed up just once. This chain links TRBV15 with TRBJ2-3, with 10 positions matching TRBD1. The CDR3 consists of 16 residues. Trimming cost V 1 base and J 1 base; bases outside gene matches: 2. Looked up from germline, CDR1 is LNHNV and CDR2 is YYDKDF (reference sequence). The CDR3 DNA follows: TGTGCCACCAGCAGAGGACAGGGGGCCGGCACAGATACGCAGTATTTT. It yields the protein CATSRGQGAGTDTQYF.

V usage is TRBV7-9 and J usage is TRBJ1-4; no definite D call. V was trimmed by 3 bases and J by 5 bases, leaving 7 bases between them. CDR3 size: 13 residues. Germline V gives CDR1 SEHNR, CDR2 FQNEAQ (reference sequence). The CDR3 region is CASSFSLNEKLFF. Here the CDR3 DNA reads TGTGCCAGCAGCTTCTCCCTAAATGAAAAACTGTTTTTT.

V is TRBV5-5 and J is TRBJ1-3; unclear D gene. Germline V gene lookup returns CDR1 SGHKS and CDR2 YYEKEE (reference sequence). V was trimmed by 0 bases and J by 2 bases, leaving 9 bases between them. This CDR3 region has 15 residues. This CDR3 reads CASSLDIGAGNTIYF. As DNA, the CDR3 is TGTGCCAGCAGCTTGGACATCGGGGCTGGAAACACCATATATTTT.

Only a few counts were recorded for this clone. Here the CDR3 DNA reads TGCGCCAGCAGCTTGATGCAGGCGGGGGGGCTCAATGAGCAGTTCTTC. The encoded protein is CASSLMQAGGLNEQFF. The rearrangement links TRBV5-1 to TRBJ2-1; 9 bases are a match to TRBD2. Per germline, CDR1 SGHRS and CDR2 YFSETQ. The CDR3 runs to 16 residues. With 1 base clipped from V and 6 bases from J, the junction kept 8 bases outside the gene matches.

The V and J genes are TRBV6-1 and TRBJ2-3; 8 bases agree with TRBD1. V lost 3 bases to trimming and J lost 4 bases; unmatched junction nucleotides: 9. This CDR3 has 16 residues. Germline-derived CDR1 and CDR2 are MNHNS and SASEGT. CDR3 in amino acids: CASSEARGPGADTQYF. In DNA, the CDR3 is TGTGCCAGCAGTGAGGCCAGGGGGCCGGGGGCAGATACGCAGTATTTT.

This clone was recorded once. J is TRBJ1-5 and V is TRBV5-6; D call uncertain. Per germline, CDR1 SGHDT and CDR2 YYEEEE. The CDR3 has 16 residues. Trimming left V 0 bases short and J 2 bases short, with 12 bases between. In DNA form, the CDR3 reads TGTGCCAGCAGCTTGGGTTCAGGAACGCGCAATCAGCCCCAGCATTTT. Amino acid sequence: CASSLGSGTRNQPQHF.

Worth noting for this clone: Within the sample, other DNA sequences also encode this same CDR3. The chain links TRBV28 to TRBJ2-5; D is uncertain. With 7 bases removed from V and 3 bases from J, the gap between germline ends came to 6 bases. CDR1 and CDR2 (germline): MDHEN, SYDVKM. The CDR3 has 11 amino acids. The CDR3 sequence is CASTSEETQYF. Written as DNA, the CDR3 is TGTGCCAGCACCTCAGAAGAGACCCAGTACTTC.

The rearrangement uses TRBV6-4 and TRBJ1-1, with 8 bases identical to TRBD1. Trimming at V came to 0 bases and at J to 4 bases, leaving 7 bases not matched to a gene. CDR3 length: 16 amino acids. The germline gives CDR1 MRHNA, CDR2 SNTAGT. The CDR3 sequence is CASSDSSGQGATEAFF. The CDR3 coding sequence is TGTGCCAGCAGTGACTCGAGTGGGCAGGGGGCCACTGAAGCTTTCTTT.

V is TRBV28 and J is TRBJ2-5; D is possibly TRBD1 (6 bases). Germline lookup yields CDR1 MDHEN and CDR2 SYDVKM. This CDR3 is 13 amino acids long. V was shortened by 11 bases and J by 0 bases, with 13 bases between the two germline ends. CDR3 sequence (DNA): TGTGCCGCTGGGTCAGGGGACCAAGAGACCCAGTACTTC. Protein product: CAAGSGDQETQYF.

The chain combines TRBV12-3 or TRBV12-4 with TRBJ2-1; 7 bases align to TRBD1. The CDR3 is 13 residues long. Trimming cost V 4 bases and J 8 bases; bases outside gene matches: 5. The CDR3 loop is CASSSQTGHEQFF. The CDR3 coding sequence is TGTGCCAGCAGTTCACAGACAGGGCATGAGCAGTTCTTC.

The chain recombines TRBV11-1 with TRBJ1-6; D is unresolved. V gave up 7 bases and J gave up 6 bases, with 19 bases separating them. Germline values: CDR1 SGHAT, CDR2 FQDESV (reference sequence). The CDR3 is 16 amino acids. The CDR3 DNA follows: TGTGCCAGCACCGTTCCGGGGAACAGTTCTAATTCACCCCTCCACTTT. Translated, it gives CASTVPGNSSNSPLHF.

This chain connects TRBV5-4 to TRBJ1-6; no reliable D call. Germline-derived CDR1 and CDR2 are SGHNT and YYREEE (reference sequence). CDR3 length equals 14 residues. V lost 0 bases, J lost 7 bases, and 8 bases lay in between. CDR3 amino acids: CASSLDRWNSPLHF. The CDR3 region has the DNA TGTGCCAGCAGCTTGGACAGATGGAATTCACCCCTCCACTTT.

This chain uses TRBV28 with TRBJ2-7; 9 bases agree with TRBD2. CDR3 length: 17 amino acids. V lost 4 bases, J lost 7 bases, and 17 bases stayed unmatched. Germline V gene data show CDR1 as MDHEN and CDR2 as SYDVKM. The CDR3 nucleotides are TGTGCCAGCAGTTATACCAGAGCGGGGGGCCCCCACGAGGAGCAGTACTTC. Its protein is CASSYTRAGGPHEEQYF.

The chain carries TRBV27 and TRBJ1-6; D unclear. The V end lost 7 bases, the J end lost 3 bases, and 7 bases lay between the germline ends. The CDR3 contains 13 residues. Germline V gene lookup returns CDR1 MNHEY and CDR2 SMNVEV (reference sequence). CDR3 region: CASTIDYNSPLHF. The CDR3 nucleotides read TGTGCCAGCACTATCGACTATAATTCACCCCTCCACTTT.

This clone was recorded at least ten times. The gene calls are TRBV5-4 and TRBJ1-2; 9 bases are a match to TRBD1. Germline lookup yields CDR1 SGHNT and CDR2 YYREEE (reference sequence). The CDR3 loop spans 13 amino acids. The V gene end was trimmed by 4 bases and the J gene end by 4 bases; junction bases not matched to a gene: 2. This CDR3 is CASSRTGAYGYTF. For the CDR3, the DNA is TGTGCCAGCAGCCGGACAGGGGCCTATGGCTACACCTTC.

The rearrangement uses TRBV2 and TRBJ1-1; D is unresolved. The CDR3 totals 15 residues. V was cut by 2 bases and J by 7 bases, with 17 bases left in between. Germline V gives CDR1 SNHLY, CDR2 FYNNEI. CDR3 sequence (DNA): TGTGCCAGCAGTGAATTGCGCGATGGGTGGAGTGAAGCTTTCTTT. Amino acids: CASSELRDGWSEAFF. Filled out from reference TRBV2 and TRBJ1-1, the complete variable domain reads EPEVTQTPSHQVTQMGQEVILRCVPISNHLYFYWYRQILGQKVEFLVSFYNNEISEKSEIFDDQFSVERPDGSNFTLKIRSTKLEDSAMYFCASSELRDGWSEAFFGQGTRLTVV.